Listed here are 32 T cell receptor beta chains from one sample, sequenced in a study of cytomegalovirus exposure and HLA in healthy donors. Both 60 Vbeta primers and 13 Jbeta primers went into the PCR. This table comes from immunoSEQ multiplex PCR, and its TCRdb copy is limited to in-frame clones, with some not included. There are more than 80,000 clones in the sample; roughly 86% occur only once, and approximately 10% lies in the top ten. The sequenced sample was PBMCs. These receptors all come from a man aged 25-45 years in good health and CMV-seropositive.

The CDR3 region is CASGLVLGRDRNNEQFF. CDR3 coding DNA: TGTGCTAGTGGTTTGGTACTGGGGCGGGATAGGAACAATGAGCAGTTCTTC. The chain combines TRBV12-5 with TRBJ2-1, with D possibly matching TRBD2 (6 bases). The CDR3 contains 17 residues. CDR1 is LGHNT, CDR2 FRNRAP, per germline. Between the trimmed V and J ends, which lost 0 bases and 5 bases, there was a span of 17 bases.

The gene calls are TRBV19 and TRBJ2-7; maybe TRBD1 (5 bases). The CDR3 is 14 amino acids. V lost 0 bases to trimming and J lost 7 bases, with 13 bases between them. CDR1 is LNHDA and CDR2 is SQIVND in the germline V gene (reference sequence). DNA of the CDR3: TGTGCCAGTAGTATAGAGGACACTCGAGTGGAGCAGTACTTC. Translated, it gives CASSIEDTRVEQYF. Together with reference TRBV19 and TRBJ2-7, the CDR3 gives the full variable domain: DGGITQSPKYLFRKEGQNVTLSCEQNLNHDAMYWYRQDPGQGLRLIYYSQIVNDFQKGDIAEGYSVSREKKESFPLTVTSAQKNPTAFYLCASSIEDTRVEQYFGPGTRLTVT.

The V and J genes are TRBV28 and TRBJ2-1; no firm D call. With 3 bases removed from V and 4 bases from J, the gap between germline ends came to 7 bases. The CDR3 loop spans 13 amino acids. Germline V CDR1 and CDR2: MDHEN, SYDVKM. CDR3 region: CASSFLTYNEQFF. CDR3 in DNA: TGTGCCAGCAGTTTCCTCACTTACAATGAGCAGTTCTTC.

The CDR3, as DNA: TGTGCCAGCAGTTTATTAGAGGGACAGGGAGGAGAAAAACTGTTTTTT. Amino acid sequence: CASSLLEGQGGEKLFF. The chain uses TRBV28 and TRBJ1-4; 9 nucleotides align to TRBD1. Germline values: CDR1 MDHEN, CDR2 SYDVKM. J was trimmed by 8 bases and V by 1 base; bases with no gene match: 8. CDR3 length equals 16 residues.

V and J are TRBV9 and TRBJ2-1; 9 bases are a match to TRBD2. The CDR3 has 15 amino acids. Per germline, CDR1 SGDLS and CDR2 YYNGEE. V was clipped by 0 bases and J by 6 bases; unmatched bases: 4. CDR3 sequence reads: CASSVGPSGTNEQFF. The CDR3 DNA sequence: TGTGCCAGCAGCGTAGGCCCTAGCGGGACCAATGAGCAGTTCTTC. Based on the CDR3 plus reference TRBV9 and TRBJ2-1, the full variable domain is DSGVTQTPKHLITATGQRVTLRCSPRSGDLSVYWYQQSLDQGLQFLIQYYNGEERAKGNILERFSAQQFPDLHSELNLSSLELGDSALYFCASSVGPSGTNEQFFGPGTRLTVL.

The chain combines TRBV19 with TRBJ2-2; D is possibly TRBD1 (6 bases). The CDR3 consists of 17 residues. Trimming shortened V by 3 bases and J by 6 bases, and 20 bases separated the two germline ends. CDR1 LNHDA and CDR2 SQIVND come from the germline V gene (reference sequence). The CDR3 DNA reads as TGTGCCAGTAGTATGGGGGCTGGAACGGGTCCTGCCGGGGAGCTGTTTTTT. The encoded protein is CASSMGAGTGPAGELFF.

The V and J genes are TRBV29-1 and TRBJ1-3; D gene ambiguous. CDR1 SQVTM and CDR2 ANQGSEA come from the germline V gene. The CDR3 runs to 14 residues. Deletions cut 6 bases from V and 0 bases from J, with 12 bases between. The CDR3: CSVVGLYSGNTIYF. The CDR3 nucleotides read TGCAGCGTAGTCGGACTTTACTCTGGAAACACCATATATTTT.

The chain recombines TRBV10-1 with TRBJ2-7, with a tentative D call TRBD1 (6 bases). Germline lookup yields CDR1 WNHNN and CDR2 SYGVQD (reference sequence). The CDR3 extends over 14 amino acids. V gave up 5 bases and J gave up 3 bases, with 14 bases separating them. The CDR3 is CASSWGQAGYEQYF. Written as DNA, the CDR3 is TGCGCCAGCAGTTGGGGGCAGGCCGGCTACGAGCAGTACTTC.

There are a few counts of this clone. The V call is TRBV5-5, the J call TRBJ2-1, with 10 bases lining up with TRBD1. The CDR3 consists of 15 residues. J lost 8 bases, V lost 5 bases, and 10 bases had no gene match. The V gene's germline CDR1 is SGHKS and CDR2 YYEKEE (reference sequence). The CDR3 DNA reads TGTGCCAGCAGATCGACAGGGGGCAGCCACTATGAGCAGTTCTTC. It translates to CASRSTGGSHYEQFF.

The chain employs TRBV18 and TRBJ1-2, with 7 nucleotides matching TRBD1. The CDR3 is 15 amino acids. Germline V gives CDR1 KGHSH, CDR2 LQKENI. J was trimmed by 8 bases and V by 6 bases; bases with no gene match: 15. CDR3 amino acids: CASSDRDSQLGGYTF. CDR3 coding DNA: TGTGCCAGCTCGGACCGGGACAGCCAATTAGGGGGCTACACCTTC. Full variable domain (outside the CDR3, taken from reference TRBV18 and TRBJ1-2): NAGVMQNPRHLVRRRGQEARLRCSPMKGHSHVYWYRQLPEEGLKFMVYLQKENIIDESGMPKERFSAEFPKEGPSILRIQQVVRGDSAAYFCASSDRDSQLGGYTFGSGTRLTVV.

The CDR3 loop reads CATSRDSRATNEKLFF. The CDR3 DNA follows: TGTGCCACCAGCAGAGATTCGAGGGCAACTAATGAAAAACTGTTTTTT. The chain has TRBV15 and TRBJ1-4; the D is unclear. Trimming left V 0 bases short and J 0 bases short, with 8 bases between. Germline V CDR1 and CDR2: LNHNV, YYDKDF (reference sequence). The CDR3 runs to 16 residues.

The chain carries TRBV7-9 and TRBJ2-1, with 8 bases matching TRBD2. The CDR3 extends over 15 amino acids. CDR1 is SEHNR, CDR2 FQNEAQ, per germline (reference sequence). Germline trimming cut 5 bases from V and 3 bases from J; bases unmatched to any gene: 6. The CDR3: CASSILAGLYNEQFF. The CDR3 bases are TGTGCCAGCAGCATTCTAGCGGGCCTCTACAATGAGCAGTTCTTC.

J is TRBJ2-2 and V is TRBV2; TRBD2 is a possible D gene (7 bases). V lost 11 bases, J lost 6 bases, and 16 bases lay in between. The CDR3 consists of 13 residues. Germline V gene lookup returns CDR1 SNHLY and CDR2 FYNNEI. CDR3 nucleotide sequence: TGTGCCGGGGGGGCTAGGGAGGCCGGGGAGCTGTTTTTT. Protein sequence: CAGGAREAGELFF. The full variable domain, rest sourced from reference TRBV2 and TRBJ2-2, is EPEVTQTPSHQVTQMGQEVILRCVPISNHLYFYWYRQILGQKVEFLVSFYNNEISEKSEIFDDQFSVERPDGSNFTLKIRSTKLEDSAMYFCAGGAREAGELFFGEGSRLTVL.

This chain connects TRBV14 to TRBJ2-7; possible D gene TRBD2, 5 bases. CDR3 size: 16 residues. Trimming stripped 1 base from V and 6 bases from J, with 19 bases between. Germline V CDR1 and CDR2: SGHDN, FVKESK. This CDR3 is CASSQGARSLEGEQYF. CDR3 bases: TGTGCCAGCAGCCAAGGTGCCAGGTCCCTTGAGGGCGAGCAGTACTTC.

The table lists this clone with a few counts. This chain's CDR3 is CASSDMRDRGNEQYF. The CDR3 DNA reads TGTGCCAGCAGTGACATGCGGGACAGGGGCAACGAGCAGTACTTC. This rearrangement joins TRBV6-4 to TRBJ2-7; 10 bases agree with TRBD1. Losses at the gene ends were 2 bases for V and 5 bases for J; bases not matched to a gene: 6. CDR1 and CDR2 from the germline V gene are MRHNA and SNTAGT. The CDR3 consists of 15 residues.

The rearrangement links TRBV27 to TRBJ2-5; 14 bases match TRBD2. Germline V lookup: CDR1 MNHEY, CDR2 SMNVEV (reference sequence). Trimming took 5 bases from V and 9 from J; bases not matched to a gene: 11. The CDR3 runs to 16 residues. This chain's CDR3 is CASSAGLAGEYRAQYF. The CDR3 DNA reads TGTGCCAGCAGTGCGGGACTAGCGGGGGAGTATCGGGCCCAGTACTTC.

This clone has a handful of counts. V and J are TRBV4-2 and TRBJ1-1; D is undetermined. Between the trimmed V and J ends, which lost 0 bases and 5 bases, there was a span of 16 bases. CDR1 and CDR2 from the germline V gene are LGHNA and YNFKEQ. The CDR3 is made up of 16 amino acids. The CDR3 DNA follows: TGTGCCAGCAGCCAAGAACGTGGCAGGCCGGGGACTGAAGCTTTCTTT. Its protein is CASSQERGRPGTEAFF.

Written as DNA, the CDR3 is TGTGCCAGCAGTTTGAATACGTTCGGGACTGGAAACACCATATATTTT. Its protein product is CASSLNTFGTGNTIYF. J is TRBJ1-3 and V is TRBV28; D remains ambiguous. The CDR3 spans 16 residues. Between the trimmed V and J ends, which lost 3 bases and 2 bases, there was a span of 14 bases. Looked up from germline, CDR1 is MDHEN and CDR2 is SYDVKM.

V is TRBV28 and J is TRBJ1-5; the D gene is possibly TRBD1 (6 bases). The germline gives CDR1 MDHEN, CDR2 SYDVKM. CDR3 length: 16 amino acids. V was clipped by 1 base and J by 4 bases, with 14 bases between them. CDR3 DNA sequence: TGTGCCAGCAGTTTATATAGGACAGCCTTAAATCAGCCCCAGCATTTT. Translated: CASSLYRTALNQPQHF.

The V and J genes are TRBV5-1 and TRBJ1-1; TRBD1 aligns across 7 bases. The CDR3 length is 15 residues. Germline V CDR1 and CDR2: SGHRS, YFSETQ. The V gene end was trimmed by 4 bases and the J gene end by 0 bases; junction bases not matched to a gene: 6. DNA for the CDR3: TGCGCCAGCAGCGCGGGACAGACAATGAACACTGAAGCTTTCTTT. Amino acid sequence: CASSAGQTMNTEAFF.

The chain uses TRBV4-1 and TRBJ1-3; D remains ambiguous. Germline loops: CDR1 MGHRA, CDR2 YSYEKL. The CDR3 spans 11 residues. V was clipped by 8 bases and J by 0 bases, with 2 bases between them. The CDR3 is CASRSGNTIYF. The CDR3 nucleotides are TGCGCCAGCCGCTCTGGAAACACCATATATTTT.

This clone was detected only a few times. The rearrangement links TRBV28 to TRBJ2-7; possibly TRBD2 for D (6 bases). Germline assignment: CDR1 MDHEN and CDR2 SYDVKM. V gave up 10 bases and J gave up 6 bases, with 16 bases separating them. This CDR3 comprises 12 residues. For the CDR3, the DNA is TGTGCCACCCTCCGGGGAGCGGGCGAGCAGTACTTC. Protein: CATLRGAGEQYF.

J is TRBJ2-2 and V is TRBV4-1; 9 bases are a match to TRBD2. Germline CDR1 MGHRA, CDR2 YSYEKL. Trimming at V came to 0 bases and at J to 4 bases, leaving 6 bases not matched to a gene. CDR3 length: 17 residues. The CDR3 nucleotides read TGCGCCAGCAGCCAAGAGTCTAGCGGGACTTTCACCGGGGAGCTGTTTTTT. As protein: CASSQESSGTFTGELFF.

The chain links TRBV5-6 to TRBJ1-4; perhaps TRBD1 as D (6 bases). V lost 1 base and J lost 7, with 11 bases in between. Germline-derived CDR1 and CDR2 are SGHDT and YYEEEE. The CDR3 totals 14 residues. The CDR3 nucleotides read TGTGCCAGCAGCTTGTCAGGGGAGGGTGAAAAACTGTTTTTT. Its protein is CASSLSGEGEKLFF.

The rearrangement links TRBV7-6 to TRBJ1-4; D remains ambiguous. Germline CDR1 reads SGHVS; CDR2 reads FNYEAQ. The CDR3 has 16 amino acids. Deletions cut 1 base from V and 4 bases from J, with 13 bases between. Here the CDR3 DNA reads TGTGCCAGCAGCTTAGTCCCACAGAGCTTTAATGAAAAACTGTTTTTT. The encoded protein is CASSLVPQSFNEKLFF.

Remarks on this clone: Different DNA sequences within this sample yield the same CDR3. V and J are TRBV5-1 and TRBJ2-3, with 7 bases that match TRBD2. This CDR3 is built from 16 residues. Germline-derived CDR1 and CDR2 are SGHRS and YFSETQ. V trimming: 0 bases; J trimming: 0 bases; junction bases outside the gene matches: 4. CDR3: CASSLGASGSTDTQYF. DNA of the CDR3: TGCGCCAGCAGCTTGGGAGCTAGCGGTAGCACAGATACGCAGTATTTT.

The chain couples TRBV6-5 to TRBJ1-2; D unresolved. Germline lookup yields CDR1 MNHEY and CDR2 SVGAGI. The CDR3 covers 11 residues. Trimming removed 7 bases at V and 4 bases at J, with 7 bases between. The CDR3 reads CASTEGYGYTF. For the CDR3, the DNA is TGTGCCAGCACAGAGGGCTATGGCTACACCTTC.

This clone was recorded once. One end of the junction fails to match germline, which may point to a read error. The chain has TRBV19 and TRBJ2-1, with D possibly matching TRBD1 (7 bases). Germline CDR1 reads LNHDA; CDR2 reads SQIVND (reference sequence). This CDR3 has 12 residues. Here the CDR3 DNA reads TGTGCCAGTAGTCCCCAGGGGGGACACTGGATCTTC. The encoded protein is CASSPQGGHWIF. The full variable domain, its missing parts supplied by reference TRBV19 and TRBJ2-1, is DGGITQSPKYLFRKEGQNVTLSCEQNLNHDAMYWYRQDPGQGLRLIYYSQIVNDFQKGDIAEGYSVSREKKESFPLTVTSAQKNPTAFYLCASSPQGGHWIFGPGTRLTVL.

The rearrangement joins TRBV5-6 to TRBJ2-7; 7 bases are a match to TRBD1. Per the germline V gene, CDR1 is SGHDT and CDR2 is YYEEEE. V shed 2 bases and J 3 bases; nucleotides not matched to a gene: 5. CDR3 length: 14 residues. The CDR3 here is CASSLGGPLYEQYF. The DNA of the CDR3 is TGTGCCAGCAGCTTAGGGGGCCCTCTCTACGAGCAGTACTTC.

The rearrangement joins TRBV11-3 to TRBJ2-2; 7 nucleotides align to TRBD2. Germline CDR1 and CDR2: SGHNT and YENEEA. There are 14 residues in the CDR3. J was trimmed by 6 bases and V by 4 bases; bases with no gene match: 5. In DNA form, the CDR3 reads TGTGCCAGCAGCTCTCGGACTAGTCCCGGGGAGCTGTTTTTT. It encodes CASSSRTSPGELFF.

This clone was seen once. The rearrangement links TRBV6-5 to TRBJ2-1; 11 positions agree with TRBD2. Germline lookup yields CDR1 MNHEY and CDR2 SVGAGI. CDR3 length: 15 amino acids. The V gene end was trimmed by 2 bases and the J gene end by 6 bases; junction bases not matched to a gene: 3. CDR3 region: CASSYGTSGANEQFF. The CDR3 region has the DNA TGTGCCAGCAGTTACGGGACTAGCGGAGCCAATGAGCAGTTCTTC.

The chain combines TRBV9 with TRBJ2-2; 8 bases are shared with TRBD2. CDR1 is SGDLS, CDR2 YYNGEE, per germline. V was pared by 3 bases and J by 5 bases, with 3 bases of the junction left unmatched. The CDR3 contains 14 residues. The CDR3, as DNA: TGTGCCAGCAGCGGCGGGGGGAGGACCGGGGAGCTGTTTTTT. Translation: CASSGGGRTGELFF.